Below, 7 T cell receptor beta chains from the same sample are listed, as sequenced in a study of blood T cell repertoires in COVID-19. The table came from immunoSEQ multiplex PCR; TCRdb's copy has only in-frame clones and leaves some out. Of more than 55,000 clones listed, approximately 79% are singletons. The sample consisted of peripheral blood. The receptors come from a man between 60 and 75 years old with acute or convalescent COVID-19.

This sequence joins TRBV27 and TRBJ2-3; 8 positions match TRBD2. In germline, CDR1 is MNHEY, CDR2 SMNVEV (reference sequence). J was trimmed by 5 bases and V by 3 bases; bases with no gene match: 7. This CDR3 region has 15 residues. This CDR3 reads CASSFGGGHGDTQYF. CDR3 nucleotide sequence: TGTGCCAGCAGTTTCGGGGGGGGGCATGGAGATACGCAGTATTTT.

This chain joins TRBV20-1 and TRBJ1-2, with D maybe TRBD1 (5 bases). CDR1 DFQATT and CDR2 SNEGSKA come from the germline V gene (reference sequence). Deletions cut 3 bases from V and 2 bases from J, with 13 bases between. The length of the CDR3 is 14 residues. The CDR3 sequence: CSASPGRLNYGYTF. DNA of the CDR3: TGCAGTGCTAGTCCAGGGAGGTTGAACTATGGCTACACCTTC.

This sequence joins TRBV5-6 and TRBJ1-2; maybe TRBD1 (5 bases). The CDR3 extends over 13 amino acids. Germline loops: CDR1 SGHDT, CDR2 YYEEEE. The V end lost 4 bases, the J end lost 4 bases, and 11 bases lay between the germline ends. The CDR3: CASSPRRGYGYTF. The CDR3 DNA follows: TGTGCCAGCAGCCCACGAAGGGGCTATGGCTACACCTTC.

This clone was counted once. The chain joins TRBV29-1 to TRBJ1-1; D perhaps matches TRBD1 (5 bases). The length of the CDR3 is 13 residues. The V gene lost 7 bases and the J gene lost 4 bases, with 16 bases spanning the gap. Germline V lookup: CDR1 SQVTM, CDR2 ANQGSEA. This CDR3 reads CSAQKGIPTEAFF. The CDR3 nucleotides read TGCAGCGCCCAGAAGGGGATTCCCACTGAAGCTTTCTTT.

The chain carries TRBV5-1 and TRBJ1-6; a weak D match, TRBD1 (6 bases). With 3 bases removed from V and 6 bases from J, the gap between germline ends came to 19 bases. CDR3 size: 17 residues. In germline, CDR1 is SGHRS, CDR2 YFSETQ. The CDR3 loop reads CASSSAQGSVGNSPLHF. CDR3 nucleotide sequence: TGCGCCAGCAGCTCGGCACAGGGTTCGGTGGGTAATTCACCCCTCCACTTT.

The chain employs TRBV9 and TRBJ2-2, with D maybe TRBD1 (5 bases). Germline loops: CDR1 SGDLS, CDR2 YYNGEE. The V gene lost 3 bases and the J gene lost 4 bases, with 7 bases spanning the gap. The CDR3 spans 13 residues. Here the CDR3 reads CASSATVTGELFF. The CDR3 bases are TGTGCCAGCAGCGCGACAGTCACCGGGGAGCTGTTTTTT.

This clone was seen a few times. The rearrangement joins TRBV7-2 to TRBJ1-3; 7 nucleotides line up with TRBD1. The CDR3 runs to 15 residues. Trimming at V came to 6 bases and at J to 0 bases, leaving 5 bases not matched to a gene. CDR1 SGHTA and CDR2 FQGNSA come from the germline V gene. The DNA of the CDR3 is TGTGCCAGCAGGCTCTGGACAGGCTCTGGAAACACCATATATTTT. This codes for CASRLWTGSGNTIYF.